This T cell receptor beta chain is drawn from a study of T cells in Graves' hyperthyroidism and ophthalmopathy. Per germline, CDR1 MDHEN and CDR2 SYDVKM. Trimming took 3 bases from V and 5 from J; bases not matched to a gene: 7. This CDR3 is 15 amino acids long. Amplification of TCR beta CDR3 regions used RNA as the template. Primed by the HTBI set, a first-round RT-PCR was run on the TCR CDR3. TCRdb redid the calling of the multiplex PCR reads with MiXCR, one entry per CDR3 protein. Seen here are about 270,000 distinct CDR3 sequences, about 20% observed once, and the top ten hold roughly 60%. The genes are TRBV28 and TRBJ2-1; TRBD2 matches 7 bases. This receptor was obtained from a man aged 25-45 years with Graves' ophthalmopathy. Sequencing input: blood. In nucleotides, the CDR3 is TGTGCCAGCAGTTTTGGGCGGGACTACAACAATGAGCAGTTCTTC. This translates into CASSFGRDYNNEQFF.